Listed below are T cell receptor beta chains from one sample, sequenced in a study of T cells after posttransplantation cyclophosphamide. TCRdb's copy holds only in-frame clones and misses some; the assay was immunoSEQ multiplex PCR. Of roughly 15,000 clones listed, about nine tenths are singletons. The sample in question was PBMCs, obtained after an allogeneic stem cell transplant with a calcineurin inhibitor and methotrexate. The receptors originated from a male patient in his forties or fifties who received an allogeneic stem cell transplant from an unrelated donor, was CMV-positive, and had chronic GVHD only. Among the T cells, some may be from the graft donor. CDR3s include the opening cysteine and the closing phenylalanine or tryptophan. D genes are given only for firm matches. A row's size may be missing; if present it is once, few, many or a size class.

J	size	V	D	CDR3	DNA
TRBJ2-1	.	TRBV29-1	.	CSVQQGEQFF	TGCAGCGTTCAGCAGGGTGAGCAGTTCTTC
TRBJ1-2	once	TRBV5-1	.	CASSLDGRGTDGYTF	TGCGCCAGCAGCTTGGACGGCAGGGGTACCGATGGCTACACCTTC
TRBJ1-6	.	TRBV6-5	.	CASSYGQSSYNSPLHF	TGTGCCAGCAGTTACGGACAGAGCTCCTATAATTCACCCCTCCACTTT
TRBJ2-2	.	TRBV4-2	.	CASSQVVSANTGELFF	TGTGCCAGCAGCCAAGTAGTGTCGGCGAACACCGGGGAGCTGTTTTTT
TRBJ1-2	.	TRBV7-2	TRBD1	CASSSLDRDGYTF	TGTGCCAGCAGTTCCCTGGACAGGGATGGCTACACCTTC
TRBJ2-4	.	TRBV27	.	CASRQGPFSILAKNIQYF	TGTGCCAGCAGACAGGGTCCCTTCTCGATTCTAGCCAAAAACATTCAGTACTTC
TRBJ1-1	few	TRBV6-1	.	CASSQYRNTEAFF	TGTGCCAGCAGTCAGTACAGGAACACTGAAGCTTTCTTT
TRBJ2-2	few	TRBV7-6	.	CASSPTATGTGPGELFF	TGTGCCAGCAGCCCAACAGCAACCGGTACAGGGCCCGGGGAGCTGTTTTTT
TRBJ2-3	.	TRBV6-5	TRBD2	CASRLAGVSDTQYF	TGTGCCAGCAGACTAGCGGGGGTATCAGATACGCAGTATTTT
TRBJ2-1	.	TRBV5-1	.	CASSLSGHNEQFF	TGCGCCAGCAGCTTGAGCGGCCACAATGAGCAGTTCTTC
TRBJ1-2	once	TRBV5-1	.	CASSLDGEWGYTF	TGCGCCAGCAGCTTGGACGGGGAGTGGGGCTACACCTTC
TRBJ2-7	.	TRBV11-1	.	CASSFDQNLGGSHSYEQYF	TGTGCCAGCAGCTTTGACCAAAATCTTGGAGGTTCCCATTCCTACGAGCAGTACTTC
TRBJ1-1	.	TRBV29-1	.	CSATAGETEAFF	TGCAGCGCGACCGCAGGGGAAACTGAAGCTTTCTTT
TRBJ2-7	.	TRBV15	TRBD1	CATSKGTGGTYEQYF	TGTGCCACCAGCAAAGGGACAGGGGGGACTTACGAGCAGTACTTC
TRBJ2-5	.	TRBV11-1	TRBD1	CASSQGAQETQYF	TGTGCCAGCAGCCAGGGGGCGCAAGAGACCCAGTACTTC
TRBJ2-1	.	TRBV5-6	.	CASSAAPQAYYNEQFF	TGTGCCAGCAGCGCTGCTCCCCAGGCTTACTACAATGAGCAGTTCTTC
TRBJ2-1	.	TRBV7-9	TRBD2	CASSPGPGGAYNEQFF	TGTGCCAGCAGCCCTGGGCCGGGGGGGGCCTACAATGAGCAGTTCTTC